One and the same sample provided the 8 T cell receptor beta chains below, sequenced in a study of cytomegalovirus exposure and HLA in healthy donors. PCR involved 60 Vbeta and 13 Jbeta primers. The data were produced by immunoSEQ multiplex PCR, yet TCRdb's version contains in-frame clones alone and is incomplete. The sample lists some 130,000 clones, 75% to 90% seen once, with around 7.8% in the top ten. Material: PBMCs. The receptor source for this set is a woman between 50 and 59 years old in good health and CMV-seropositive.

This clone was found a few times. One end of the junction is discordant with germline, which a read error may explain. The chain couples TRBV14 to TRBJ2-6; possibly TRBD1 for D (6 bases). The CDR3 runs 15 residues. Germline V gives CDR1 SGHDN, CDR2 FVKESK. The CDR3 DNA is TGTGCCAGCAGCCAGGGGGCAGCAGGGGCCAACGGCCTGACTTTC. Protein product: CASSQGAAGANGLTF.

V usage is TRBV28 and J usage is TRBJ1-2; maybe TRBD1 (6 bases). Germline CDR1 reads MDHEN; CDR2 reads SYDVKM. The CDR3 has 15 amino acids. V was shortened by 2 bases and J by 7 bases, with 17 bases between the two germline ends. CDR3 protein: CASSLHGRGPGGYTF. The CDR3 DNA sequence: TGTGCCAGCAGTTTACACGGCAGGGGACCGGGTGGCTACACCTTC.

This clone has just one count. The genes are TRBV2 and TRBJ1-1; no firm D call. V gave up 6 bases and J gave up 6 bases, with 11 bases separating them. The CDR3 is made up of 12 amino acids. Germline lookup yields CDR1 SNHLY and CDR2 FYNNEI. DNA of the CDR3: TGTGCCAGCAGCGGGATAGTCCCTGAAGCTTTCTTT. This encodes CASSGIVPEAFF. The complete variable domain, with remaining parts taken from reference TRBV2 and TRBJ1-1, reads EPEVTQTPSHQVTQMGQEVILRCVPISNHLYFYWYRQILGQKVEFLVSFYNNEISEKSEIFDDQFSVERPDGSNFTLKIRSTKLEDSAMYFCASSGIVPEAFFGQGTRLTVV.

The chain recombines TRBV29-1 with TRBJ2-4, with 8 nucleotides matching TRBD1. Trimming removed 4 bases from V and 7 bases from J; junction bases left unmatched: 9. The CDR3 spans 14 residues. Germline loops: CDR1 SQVTM, CDR2 ANQGSEA. The CDR3 is CSVVSGGVLNIQYF. For the CDR3, the DNA is TGCAGCGTTGTCTCAGGGGGCGTATTGAACATTCAGTACTTC.

The chain links TRBV28 to TRBJ1-2, with 8 nucleotides matching TRBD1. The germline CDR1 and CDR2 sequences are MDHEN and SYDVKM. After removal of 4 bases from V and 7 bases from J, the junction contained 5 bases not matched to a gene. This CDR3 has 13 residues. CDR3 in DNA: TGTGCCAGCAGTTCCAGGGACAGGTTTGGCTACACCTTC. Its protein product is CASSSRDRFGYTF.

The chain links TRBV25-1 to TRBJ2-2, with TRBD1 as a possible D gene (6 bases). Deletions cut 1 base from V and 3 bases from J, with 9 bases between. Per the germline V gene, CDR1 is MGHDK and CDR2 is SYGVNS. This CDR3 region has 15 residues. CDR3 sequence (DNA): TGTGCCAGCAGTGAATTCGCAGGGGACACCGGGGAGCTGTTTTTT. Amino acids: CASSEFAGDTGELFF.

V is TRBV27 and J is TRBJ2-5, with 7 bases aligning to TRBD1. Trimming cost V 6 bases and J 6 bases; bases outside gene matches: 13. Germline CDR1 MNHEY, CDR2 SMNVEV (reference sequence). This CDR3 region has 15 residues. CDR3 nucleotide sequence: TGTGCCAGCAGCGAGGGGGCAGGGGTGGCGAAGACCCAGTACTTC. Its translation is CASSEGAGVAKTQYF.

This chain uses TRBV11-2 with TRBJ2-7, with unresolved D. CDR1 SGHAT and CDR2 FQNNGV come from the germline V gene. V lost 0 bases and J 9 bases, leaving 15 bases between the germline ends. The CDR3 runs to 14 residues. The CDR3 DNA reads TGTGCCAGCAGCTTAGATCAAGCCCCCTCCGGGCAGTACTTC. Translated, it gives CASSLDQAPSGQYF.